The clone carrying this TCR beta chain was observed a single time. What it recognizes is unknown. The source of the sample is a study of cytomegalovirus exposure and HLA in healthy donors. Study-wide context: An early release of data contained 75 million to 90 million unique TCRs, which came from HLA-typed donors. General study findings and limits: A later analysis linked fewer than 20,000 TCR beta sequences to HLA alleles at 0.05 false discovery rate.

This donor had no CMV serostatus on record. Vbeta (60) and Jbeta (13) primers were used in the PCR. Assay: immunoSEQ multiplex PCR; the TCRdb copy retains only in-frame clones and omits some. This table has some 150,000 clones, about four fifths appearing once. V was cut by 4 bases and J by 0 bases, with 10 bases left in between. The CDR3 is 15 residues long. Per the germline V gene, CDR1 is SGHVS and CDR2 is FNYEAQ. This TCR was sampled from a human donor in good health. V is TRBV7-6 and J is TRBJ2-1, with D uncertain. Sequencing used PBMCs. CDR3 nucleotides: TGTGCCAGCAGCTCCTCACGGAGCTCCTACAATGAGCAGTTCTTC. It codes for CASSSSRSSYNEQFF.